The 16 T cell receptor beta chains given below trace back to one sample, sequenced in a study of cytomegalovirus exposure and HLA in healthy donors. With 60 Vbeta and 13 Jbeta primers, the PCR was carried out. Sequenced by immunoSEQ multiplex PCR; TCRdb stores in-frame clones only, minus some. The sample contains under 150,000 clones, approximately 81% of which appear only once. Sequenced material: PBMCs. Receptors were obtained from a woman between 25 and 40 years old in good health and CMV-seronegative.

The V call is TRBV28, the J call TRBJ2-4, with 8 bases lining up with TRBD1. The CDR3 consists of 15 residues. The V gene end was trimmed by 6 bases and the J gene end by 8 bases; junction bases not matched to a gene: 12. Germline CDR1 is MDHEN and CDR2 is SYDVKM. The CDR3 region is CASSPSTGGRDIQYF. For the CDR3, the DNA is TGTGCCAGCAGCCCATCAACAGGGGGAAGAGACATTCAGTACTTC.

The V and J genes are TRBV11-3 and TRBJ2-5; D is perhaps TRBD2 (6 bases). CDR1 SGHNT and CDR2 YENEEA come from the germline V gene. There are 13 residues in the CDR3. The V end was cut by 5 bases, the J end by 5 bases, with 12 bases between. The CDR3 region has the DNA TGTGCCAGCAGCCGTCTTGGGAGGGAGACCCAGTACTTC. The encoded protein is CASSRLGRETQYF.

The V gene is TRBV13, the J gene TRBJ2-2; D is perhaps TRBD2 (5 bases). Germline V gene data show CDR1 as PRHDT and CDR2 as FYEKMQ (reference sequence). The CDR3 covers 12 residues. Trimming left V 3 bases short and J 7 bases short, with 6 bases between. The CDR3 nucleotides are TGTGCCAGCAGCTTGGAGGTCGGGGAGCTGTTTTTT. Its translation: CASSLEVGELFF.

The rearrangement joins TRBV5-1 to TRBJ2-1; perhaps TRBD2 as D (5 bases). Trimming took off 1 base at V and 0 bases at J, with 14 bases between the two ends. Germline CDR1 SGHRS, CDR2 YFSETQ. CDR3 length: 17 amino acids. CDR3 sequence: CASSLSSGSPSYNEQFF. CDR3 sequence (DNA): TGCGCCAGCAGCTTGTCATCGGGAAGTCCCTCCTACAATGAGCAGTTCTTC.

This clone occurred once. The chain is built from TRBV7-2 and TRBJ2-5; 13 nucleotides line up with TRBD2. Trimming at V came to 5 bases and at J to 5 bases, leaving 8 bases not matched to a gene. Germline lookup yields CDR1 SGHTA and CDR2 FQGNSA. The CDR3 runs to 16 residues. In DNA, the CDR3 is TGTGCCAGCAGCCCCCCGGGACTAGCGGGAAGGGAGACCCAGTACTTC. This codes for CASSPPGLAGRETQYF.

The chain recombines TRBV4-3 with TRBJ2-7; possibly TRBD1 for D (6 bases). Trimming cost V 1 base and J 2 bases, with 15 bases left between them. This CDR3 is 16 amino acids long. CDR1 is LGHNA and CDR2 is YSLEER in the germline V gene. CDR3 DNA sequence: TGCGCCAGCAGCCAAGGATTAGACAGGTCTGCCTACGAGCAGTACTTC. Translating it yields CASSQGLDRSAYEQYF.

The chain is built from TRBV4-1 and TRBJ1-4, with TRBD1 matching 10 bases. The CDR3 is 19 amino acids. Trimming cost V 1 base and J 0 bases; bases outside gene matches: 8. From germline, CDR1 is MGHRA and CDR2 YSYEKL. The CDR3 DNA reads TGCGCCAGCAGCCAAGGGGACAGGGGAGCATTTCCAACTAATGAAAAACTGTTTTTT. It is translated as CASSQGDRGAFPTNEKLFF.

This sequence joins TRBV18 and TRBJ2-3, with 14 bases fitting TRBD2. Germline values: CDR1 KGHSH, CDR2 LQKENI. V lost 3 bases, J lost 0 bases, and 8 bases stayed unmatched. This CDR3 region has 19 residues. CDR3 bases: TGTGCCAGCTCACCCGGGACTAGCGGGAGTTTCTCTAGCACAGATACGCAGTATTTT. Protein sequence: CASSPGTSGSFSSTDTQYF.

This sequence joins TRBV28 and TRBJ2-1; D is unresolved. CDR3 size: 15 residues. Germline CDR1 reads MDHEN; CDR2 reads SYDVKM. V lost 7 bases and J lost 3, with 16 bases in between. As DNA, the CDR3 is TGTGCCAGCATTTCGCCCCTCCCCAGCTACAATGAGCAGTTCTTC. Translation gives CASISPLPSYNEQFF. Drawing the rest from reference TRBV28 and TRBJ2-1, the complete variable domain is DVKVTQSSRYLVKRTGEKVFLECVQDMDHENMFWYRQDPGLGLRLIYFSYDVKMKEKGDIPEGYSVSREKKERFSLILESASTNQTSMYLCASISPLPSYNEQFFGPGTRLTVL.

The chain couples TRBV27 to TRBJ2-7; D might be TRBD2 (6 bases). The germline gives CDR1 MNHEY, CDR2 SMNVEV (reference sequence). The germline V and J ends were trimmed by 10 bases and 1 base, with 20 bases remaining between them. The CDR3 length is 15 residues. CDR3: CATRGILSVSYEQYF. CDR3 sequence (DNA): TGTGCCACCCGGGGGATATTGTCAGTTTCCTACGAGCAGTACTTC.

The chain combines TRBV15 with TRBJ2-6; 9 bases map to TRBD1. After removal of 2 bases from V and 4 bases from J, the junction contained 9 bases not matched to a gene. This CDR3 has 18 amino acids. Germline CDR1 reads LNHNV; CDR2 reads YYDKDF (reference sequence). For the CDR3, the DNA is TGTGCCACCAGCAGACCGACAGGGGGAGCGTCCGGGGCCAACGTCCTGACTTTC. Its translation: CATSRPTGGASGANVLTF.

CDR3 protein: CASSSGFAGTQETQYF. As DNA, the CDR3 is TGTGCCAGCAGTTCCGGTTTCGCGGGAACTCAAGAGACCCAGTACTTC. V usage is TRBV27 and J usage is TRBJ2-5, with TRBD2 as a possible D gene (6 bases). The germline V gene encodes CDR1 MNHEY and CDR2 SMNVEV (reference sequence). The CDR3 sequence is 16 residues long. V lost 4 bases to trimming and J lost 2 bases, with 17 bases between them.

The chain recombines TRBV5-1 with TRBJ1-1; 7 nucleotides align to TRBD1. Germline CDR1 reads SGHRS; CDR2 reads YFSETQ. Trimming cost V 6 bases and J 0 bases; bases outside gene matches: 11. The CDR3 totals 16 residues. The CDR3 DNA follows: TGCGCCAGCACCCAGGGGGGTTTTACTCTGAACACTGAAGCTTTCTTT. As protein: CASTQGGFTLNTEAFF. Filled out from reference TRBV5-1 and TRBJ1-1, the complete variable domain reads KAGVTQTPRYLIKTRGQQVTLSCSPISGHRSVSWYQQTPGQGLQFLFEYFSETQRNKGNFPGRFSGRQFSNSRSEMNVSTLELGDSALYLCASTQGGFTLNTEAFFGQGTRLTVV.

A few counts support this clone. This chain uses TRBV10-2 with TRBJ1-2, with 8 bases lining up with TRBD1. Trimming removed 10 bases from V and 5 bases from J; junction bases left unmatched: 3. Germline CDR1 and CDR2: WSHSY and SAAADI. This CDR3 has 11 residues. The CDR3 DNA sequence: TGCGCCATCGACAGGGGTTATGGCTACACCTTC. Translation gives CAIDRGYGYTF.

The chain joins TRBV2 to TRBJ2-5, with a weak D call TRBD2 (6 bases). The germline gives CDR1 SNHLY, CDR2 FYNNEI. This CDR3 contains 12 residues. The V gene lost 8 bases and the J gene lost 5 bases, with 12 bases spanning the gap. The DNA for the CDR3 is TGTGCCAGCGGCGGGGAAGCGGAGACCCAGTACTTC. Its translation: CASGGEAETQYF.

This clone has more than one count but fewer than ten. Mismatch with germline at one junction end may stem from a read error. The chain joins TRBV7-7 to TRBJ2-2, with D perhaps TRBD1 (6 bases). The CDR3 is made up of 14 amino acids. From germline, CDR1 is SSHAT and CDR2 FNYEAQ (reference sequence). The CDR3 nucleotides are TGTGCTAGCAGTTTTGACAGGTCCGCCGGGGAGCTGTTTTTT. Protein sequence: CASSFDRSAGELFF.